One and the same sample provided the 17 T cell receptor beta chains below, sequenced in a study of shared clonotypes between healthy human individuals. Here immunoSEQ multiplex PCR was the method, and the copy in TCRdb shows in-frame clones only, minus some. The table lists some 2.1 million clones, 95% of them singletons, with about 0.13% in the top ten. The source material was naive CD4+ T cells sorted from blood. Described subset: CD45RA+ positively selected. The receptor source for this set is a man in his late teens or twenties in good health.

The CDR3 spells CASSEKDTQYF. The CDR3 bases are TGCGCCAGCAGCGAGAAAGATACGCAGTATTTT. The chain employs TRBV10-1 and TRBJ2-3; D is uncertain. Deletions cut 6 bases from V and 5 bases from J, with 6 bases between. The CDR3 loop spans 11 amino acids. Germline-derived CDR1 and CDR2 are WNHNN and SYGVQD (reference sequence).

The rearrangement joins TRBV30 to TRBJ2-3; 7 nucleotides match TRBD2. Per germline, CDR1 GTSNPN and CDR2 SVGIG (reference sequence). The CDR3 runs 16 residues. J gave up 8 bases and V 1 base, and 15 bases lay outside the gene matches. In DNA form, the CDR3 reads TGTGCCTGGAGTGCCCCACCTAGCGGTGGCGCGGGTACGCAGTATTTT. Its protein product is CAWSAPPSGGAGTQYF.

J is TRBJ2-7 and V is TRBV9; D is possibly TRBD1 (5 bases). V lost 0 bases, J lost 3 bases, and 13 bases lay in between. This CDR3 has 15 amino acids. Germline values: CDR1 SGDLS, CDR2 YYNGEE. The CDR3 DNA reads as TGTGCCAGCAGCGTAGGCCAGGGTGCGGTCTACGAGCAGTACTTC. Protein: CASSVGQGAVYEQYF.

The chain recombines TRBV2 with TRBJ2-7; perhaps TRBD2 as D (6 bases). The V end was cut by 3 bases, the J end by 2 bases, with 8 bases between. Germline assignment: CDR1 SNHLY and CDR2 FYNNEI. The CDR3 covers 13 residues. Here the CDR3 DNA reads TGTGCCAGCAGTGATGGCGGGACCTACGAGCAGTACTTC. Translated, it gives CASSDGGTYEQYF.

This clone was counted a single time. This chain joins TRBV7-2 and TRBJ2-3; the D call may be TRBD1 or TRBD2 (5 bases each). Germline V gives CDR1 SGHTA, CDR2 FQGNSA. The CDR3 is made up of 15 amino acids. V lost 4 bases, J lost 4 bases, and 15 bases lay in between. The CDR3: CASSSLRGWADTQYF. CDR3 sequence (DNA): TGTGCCAGCAGCTCGCTGAGGGGATGGGCAGATACGCAGTATTTT.

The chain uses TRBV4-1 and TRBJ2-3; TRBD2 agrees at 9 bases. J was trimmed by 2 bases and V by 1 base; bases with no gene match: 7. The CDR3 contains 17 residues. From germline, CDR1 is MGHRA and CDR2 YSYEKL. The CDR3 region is CASSQGETSGFTDTQYF. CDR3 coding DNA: TGCGCCAGCAGCCAAGGCGAGACTAGCGGATTCACAGATACGCAGTATTTT.

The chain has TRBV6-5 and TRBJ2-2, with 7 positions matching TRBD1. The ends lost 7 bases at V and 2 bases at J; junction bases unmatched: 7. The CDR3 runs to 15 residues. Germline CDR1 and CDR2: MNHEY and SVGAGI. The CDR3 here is CASTPGTANTGELFF. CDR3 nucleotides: TGTGCCAGCACCCCCGGGACAGCCAACACCGGGGAGCTGTTTTTT.

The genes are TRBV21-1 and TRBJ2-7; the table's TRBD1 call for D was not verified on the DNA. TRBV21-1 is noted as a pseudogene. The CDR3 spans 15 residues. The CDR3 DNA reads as TGTGCCAGCGGAAAGCGGGACAGGGGCCCCCACGAGCAGTACTTC. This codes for CASGKRDRGPHEQYF.

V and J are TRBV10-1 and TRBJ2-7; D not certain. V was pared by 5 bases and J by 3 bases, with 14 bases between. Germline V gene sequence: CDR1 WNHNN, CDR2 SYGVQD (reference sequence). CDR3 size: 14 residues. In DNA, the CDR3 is TGCGCCAGCAGTCCTGGACCGAGAAACTACGAGCAGTACTTC. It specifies CASSPGPRNYEQYF.

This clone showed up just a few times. CDR3 sequence (DNA): TGTGCCAGCAGCCATCCTGACCTGGGCTGGAATGAGCAGTTCTTC. It translates to CASSHPDLGWNEQFF. The chain couples TRBV14 to TRBJ2-1; D is undetermined. This CDR3 region has 15 residues. Trimming left V 3 bases short and J 7 bases short, with 16 bases between. The germline V gene has CDR1 SGHDN and CDR2 FVKESK.

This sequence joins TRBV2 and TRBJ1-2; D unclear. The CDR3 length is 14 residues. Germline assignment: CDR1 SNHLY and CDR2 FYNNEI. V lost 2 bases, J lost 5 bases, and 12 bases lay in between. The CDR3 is CASSERRDGYGYTF. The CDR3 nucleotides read TGTGCCAGCAGTGAAAGGAGGGATGGTTATGGCTACACCTTC. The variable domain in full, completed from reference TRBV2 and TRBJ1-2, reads EPEVTQTPSHQVTQMGQEVILRCVPISNHLYFYWYRQILGQKVEFLVSFYNNEISEKSEIFDDQFSVERPDGSNFTLKIRSTKLEDSAMYFCASSERRDGYGYTFGSGTRLTVV.

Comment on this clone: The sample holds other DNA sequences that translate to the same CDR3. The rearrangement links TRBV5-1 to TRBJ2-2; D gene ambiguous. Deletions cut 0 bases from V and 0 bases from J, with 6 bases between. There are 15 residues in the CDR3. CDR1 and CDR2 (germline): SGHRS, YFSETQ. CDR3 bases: TGCGCCAGCAGCTTGGAACGGGCGAACACCGGGGAGCTGTTTTTT. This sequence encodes CASSLERANTGELFF.

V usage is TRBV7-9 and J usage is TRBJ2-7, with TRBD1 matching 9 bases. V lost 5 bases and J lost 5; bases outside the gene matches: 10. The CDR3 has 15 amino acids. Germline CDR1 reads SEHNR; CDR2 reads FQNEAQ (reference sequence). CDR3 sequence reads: CASSPRRDRVHEQYF. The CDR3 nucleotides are TGTGCCAGCAGCCCGAGACGGGACAGGGTCCACGAGCAGTACTTC.

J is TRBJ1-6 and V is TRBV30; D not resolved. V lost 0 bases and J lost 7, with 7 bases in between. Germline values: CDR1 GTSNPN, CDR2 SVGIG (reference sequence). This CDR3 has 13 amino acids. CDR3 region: CAWSVDRNSPLHF. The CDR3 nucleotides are TGTGCCTGGAGTGTAGACCGGAATTCACCCCTCCACTTT.

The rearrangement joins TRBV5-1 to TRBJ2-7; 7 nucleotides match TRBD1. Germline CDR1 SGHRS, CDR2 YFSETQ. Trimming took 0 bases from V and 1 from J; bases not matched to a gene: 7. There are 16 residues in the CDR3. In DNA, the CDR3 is TGCGCCAGCAGCTTGGGGGACAGCGCGCCGTCCTACGAGCAGTACTTC. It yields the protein CASSLGDSAPSYEQYF.

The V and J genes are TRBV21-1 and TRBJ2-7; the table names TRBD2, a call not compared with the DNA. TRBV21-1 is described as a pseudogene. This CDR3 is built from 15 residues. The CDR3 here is CASSKARLGPYEQYF. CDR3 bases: TGTGCCAGCAGCAAAGCGCGGCTAGGTCCCTACGAGCAGTACTTC.

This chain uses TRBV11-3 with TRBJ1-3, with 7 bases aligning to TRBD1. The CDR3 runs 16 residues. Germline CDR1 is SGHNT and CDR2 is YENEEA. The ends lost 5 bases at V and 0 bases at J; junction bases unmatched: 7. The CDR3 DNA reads TGTGCCAGCAGCCCTGGACAGGCGAGCTCTGGAAACACCATATATTTT. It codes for CASSPGQASSGNTIYF. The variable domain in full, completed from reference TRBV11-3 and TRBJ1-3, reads EAGVVQSPRYKIIEKKQPVAFWCNPISGHNTLYWYLQNLGQGPELLIRYENEEAVDDSQLPKDRFSAERLKGVDSTLKIQPAELGDSAVYLCASSPGQASSGNTIYFGEGSWLTVV.